Sequencing of this TCR beta chain was carried out in a study of cytomegalovirus exposure and HLA in healthy donors. Vbeta (60) and Jbeta (13) primers were used in the PCR. Sequencing used immunoSEQ multiplex PCR; TCRdb keeps in-frame clones, though not all of them. The sample includes about 59,000 clones, just under 85% of them seen just once. Sample: PBMCs. This TCR derives from a man aged 35-49 years in good health and CMV-seronegative.

The CDR3: CSAREGSEQYF. The CDR3 DNA is TGCAGTGCTAGAGAGGGCTCCGAGCAGTACTTC. The chain links TRBV20-1 to TRBJ2-7; no firm D call. Germline V lookup: CDR1 DFQATT, CDR2 SNEGSKA (reference sequence). V was trimmed by 0 bases and J by 6 bases, leaving 6 bases between them. The CDR3 contains 11 residues.